This TCR beta chain was found in a study of shared clonotypes between healthy human individuals. About 33,000 T cell genomes (approximately 180 ng DNA) went into each sorted-subset replicate. Authors' methods: As immunoSEQ supplied junction-only sequences (without quality scores), filtering differed. Here immunoSEQ multiplex PCR was the method, and the copy in TCRdb shows in-frame clones only, minus some. For V, J and clone size, that table is used; D and trimming come from the DNA. The sample shows about 800,000 clones, approximately 97% of them seen only once. CDR3 size: 17 residues. V dropped 4 bases and J dropped 4; count of bases not matched to a gene: 9. The germline V gene encodes CDR1 SGHAT and CDR2 FQNNGV. CD45RO-negative, CCR7-selected cells formed the naive CD8 fraction, which excluded terminally differentiated effector memory CD45RA+ cells.

The TCR comes from a man aged 25 to 40 in good health. The sample consisted of naive CD8+ T cells sorted from blood. V usage is TRBV11-2 and J usage is TRBJ2-1, with 11 bases matching TRBD2. The CDR3 region has the DNA TGTGCCAGCAGCTCATCGACTAGCGGGACTCTATACAATGAGCAGTTCTTC. This codes for CASSSSTSGTLYNEQFF.